Listed below are T cell receptor beta chains from one sample, sequenced in a study of cytotoxic CD8 clonotypes in ibrutinib-treated CLL. The data were produced by immunoSEQ multiplex PCR, yet TCRdb's version contains in-frame clones alone and is incomplete. This repertoire shows 60,000 to 70,000 clones, roughly 57% found once; its top ten account for about 15%. The specimen was PBMCs, collected after 12 months of ibrutinib treatment. The receptor set was obtained from a human donor with chronic lymphocytic leukemia. Each CDR3 is given with its conserved first and last residue. The order of the fields is J gene, D gene, CDR3 length, clone size, V gene, CDR3 protein, CDR3 DNA. A D gene is named only where the DNA matches it firmly. Expanded clones get a size class; other rows say once, few or many, or leave the size out.

J gene: TRBJ1-3
D gene: .
CDR3 length: 14
clone size: once
V gene: TRBV6-1
CDR3 protein: CASSLERGGNTIYF
CDR3 DNA: TGTGCCAGCAGCCTCGAGCGGGGGGGAAACACCATATATTTT

J gene: TRBJ1-3
D gene: .
CDR3 length: 14
clone size: .
V gene: TRBV18
CDR3 protein: CASSTPGSGNTIYF
CDR3 DNA: TGTGCCAGCTCAACACCGGGGAGTGGAAACACCATATATTTT

J gene: TRBJ2-1
D gene: TRBD2
CDR3 length: 15
clone size: many
V gene: TRBV2
CDR3 protein: CASRVSGSSYNEQFF
CDR3 DNA: TGTGCCAGCAGGGTTAGCGGGTCAAGCTACAATGAGCAGTTCTTC

J gene: TRBJ2-7
D gene: .
CDR3 length: 13
clone size: .
V gene: TRBV29-1
CDR3 protein: CSVAPGISYEQYF
CDR3 DNA: TGCAGCGTTGCGCCCGGAATCTCCTACGAGCAGTACTTC

J gene: TRBJ1-5
D gene: .
CDR3 length: 15
clone size: many
V gene: TRBV21-1
CDR3 protein: CASSKKGQDNQPQHF
CDR3 DNA: TGTGCCAGCAGCAAGAAAGGTCAGGACAATCAGCCCCAGCATTTT

J gene: TRBJ2-3
D gene: TRBD2
CDR3 length: 14
clone size: .
V gene: TRBV11-2
CDR3 protein: CASRIAGGPDTQYF
CDR3 DNA: TGTGCCAGCCGGATAGCGGGGGGGCCAGATACGCAGTATTTT

J gene: TRBJ1-4
D gene: .
CDR3 length: 14
clone size: once
V gene: TRBV5-6
CDR3 protein: CASSQTGSGEKLFF
CDR3 DNA: TGTGCCAGCAGCCAGACAGGCTCTGGTGAAAAACTGTTTTTT

J gene: TRBJ2-1
D gene: TRBD1
CDR3 length: 14
clone size: few
V gene: TRBV30
CDR3 protein: CAWQTVGGLGEQFF
CDR3 DNA: TGTGCCTGGCAAACAGTAGGGGGCCTCGGTGAGCAGTTCTTC

J gene: TRBJ2-2
D gene: .
CDR3 length: 13
clone size: .
V gene: TRBV5-1
CDR3 protein: CASSFHQNGELFF
CDR3 DNA: TGCGCCAGCAGCTTTCATCAGAACGGGGAGCTGTTTTTT

J gene: TRBJ2-1
D gene: TRBD2
CDR3 length: 16
clone size: .
V gene: TRBV7-2
CDR3 protein: CASRPTSGGSYNEQFF
CDR3 DNA: TGTGCCAGCAGACCCACTAGCGGGGGCTCCTACAATGAGCAGTTCTTC

J gene: TRBJ2-2
D gene: .
CDR3 length: 13
clone size: .
V gene: TRBV9
CDR3 protein: CASSGANTGELFF
CDR3 DNA: TGTGCCAGCTCTGGGGCGAACACCGGGGAGCTGTTTTTT

J gene: TRBJ1-1
D gene: .
CDR3 length: 12
clone size: .
V gene: TRBV7-9
CDR3 protein: CASTAGSTEAFF
CDR3 DNA: TGTGCCAGCACCGCAGGGTCGACTGAAGCTTTCTTT

J gene: TRBJ2-3
D gene: .
CDR3 length: 14
clone size: once
V gene: TRBV9
CDR3 protein: CASSVNYLTDTQYF
CDR3 DNA: TGTGCCAGCAGCGTAAACTACCTCACAGATACGCAGTATTTT

J gene: TRBJ2-2
D gene: TRBD1
CDR3 length: 14
clone size: .
V gene: TRBV29-1
CDR3 protein: CSVEDRTGTGELFF
CDR3 DNA: TGCAGCGTTGAAGATAGGACAGGGACCGGGGAGCTGTTTTTT

J gene: TRBJ2-7
D gene: .
CDR3 length: 12
clone size: .
V gene: TRBV27
CDR3 protein: CASTSGGSEQYF
CDR3 DNA: TGTGCCAGCACCTCTGGGGGCTCCGAGCAGTACTTC

J gene: TRBJ2-7
D gene: .
CDR3 length: 12
clone size: .
V gene: TRBV28
CDR3 protein: CASSFIENEQYF
CDR3 DNA: TGTGCCAGCAGTTTCATAGAAAACGAGCAGTACTTC

J gene: TRBJ2-7
D gene: .
CDR3 length: 14
clone size: .
V gene: TRBV6-5
CDR3 protein: CASSYSRGMGEQYF
CDR3 DNA: TGTGCCAGCAGTTACTCCAGGGGAATGGGGGAGCAGTACTTC

J gene: TRBJ1-1
D gene: .
CDR3 length: 13
clone size: .
V gene: TRBV6-5
CDR3 protein: CASRWNLNTEAFF
CDR3 DNA: TGTGCCAGCAGGTGGAACTTGAACACTGAAGCTTTCTTT

J gene: TRBJ2-7
D gene: .
CDR3 length: 11
clone size: .
V gene: TRBV5-4
CDR3 protein: CASSLGYEQYF
CDR3 DNA: TGTGCCAGCAGCTTGGGATACGAGCAGTACTTC

J gene: TRBJ1-1
D gene: .
CDR3 length: 12
clone size: once
V gene: TRBV6-1
CDR3 protein: CASSLANTEAFF
CDR3 DNA: TGTGCCAGCAGCCTAGCAAACACTGAAGCTTTCTTT

J gene: TRBJ2-6
D gene: .
CDR3 length: 15
clone size: .
V gene: TRBV28
CDR3 protein: CASSPQFGGANVLTF
CDR3 DNA: TGTGCCAGCAGCCCCCAGTTTGGCGGGGCCAACGTCCTGACTTTC

J gene: TRBJ2-7
D gene: .
CDR3 length: 17
clone size: few
V gene: TRBV4-2
CDR3 protein: CASSQDWGWAGEYEQYF
CDR3 DNA: TGTGCCAGCAGCCAAGATTGGGGTTGGGCGGGCGAATACGAGCAGTACTTC

J gene: TRBJ2-1
D gene: .
CDR3 length: 12
clone size: .
V gene: TRBV7-8
CDR3 protein: CASSERHLRVFF
CDR3 DNA: TGTGCCAGCAGCGAGAGACACCTAAGAGTGTTCTTC

J gene: TRBJ2-6
D gene: .
CDR3 length: 18
clone size: many
V gene: TRBV7-2
CDR3 protein: CASSLGAGKGFGANVLTF
CDR3 DNA: TGTGCCAGCAGCTTGGGGGCGGGGAAGGGATTCGGGGCCAACGTCCTGACTTTC

J gene: TRBJ1-4
D gene: .
CDR3 length: 14
clone size: .
V gene: TRBV10-1
CDR3 protein: CASSAPQVDEKLFF
CDR3 DNA: TGCGCCAGCAGTGCTCCCCAGGTCGATGAAAAACTGTTTTTT

J gene: TRBJ1-2
D gene: TRBD1
CDR3 length: 14
clone size: few
V gene: TRBV4-1
CDR3 protein: CASSTLTGDHGYTF
CDR3 DNA: TGCGCCAGCAGCACGCTCACAGGGGACCATGGCTACACCTTC

J gene: TRBJ2-7
D gene: .
CDR3 length: 14
clone size: .
V gene: TRBV9
CDR3 protein: CASSVDGGSYEQYF
CDR3 DNA: TGTGCCAGCAGCGTAGATGGCGGATCCTACGAGCAGTACTTC

J gene: TRBJ1-3
D gene: .
CDR3 length: 16
clone size: once
V gene: TRBV11-2
CDR3 protein: CASSSSRWNPGNTIYF
CDR3 DNA: TGTGCCAGCAGCTCCTCAAGGTGGAATCCTGGAAACACCATATATTTT

J gene: TRBJ1-5
D gene: .
CDR3 length: 14
clone size: .
V gene: TRBV6-5
CDR3 protein: CASSYSGNNQPQHF
CDR3 DNA: TGTGCCAGCAGTTACTCAGGGAACAATCAGCCCCAGCATTTT

J gene: TRBJ2-2
D gene: .
CDR3 length: 14
clone size: .
V gene: TRBV18
CDR3 protein: CASSLGLVTGELFF
CDR3 DNA: TGTGCCAGCTCCTTGGGACTCGTCACCGGGGAGCTGTTTTTT

J gene: TRBJ1-5
D gene: TRBD1
CDR3 length: 15
clone size: .
V gene: TRBV15
CDR3 protein: CATSRPGTGNQPQHF
CDR3 DNA: TGTGCCACCAGCAGACCCGGGACAGGGAATCAGCCCCAGCATTTT

J gene: TRBJ1-2
D gene: .
CDR3 length: 15
clone size: .
V gene: TRBV5-1
CDR3 protein: CASSRDSVRGYGYTF
CDR3 DNA: TGCGCCAGCAGCCGAGACTCCGTCAGGGGATATGGCTACACCTTC

J gene: TRBJ2-3
D gene: .
CDR3 length: 16
clone size: few
V gene: TRBV2
CDR3 protein: CASSGLTVVGTDTQYF
CDR3 DNA: TGTGCCAGCAGTGGGTTGACAGTTGTAGGCACAGATACGCAGTATTTT

J gene: TRBJ2-1
D gene: .
CDR3 length: 12
clone size: .
V gene: TRBV19
CDR3 protein: CASRTGSNEQFF
CDR3 DNA: TGTGCCAGTAGGACAGGCTCCAATGAGCAGTTCTTC

J gene: TRBJ2-1
D gene: TRBD2
CDR3 length: 12
clone size: .
V gene: TRBV29-1
CDR3 protein: CSGSGVRDEQFF
CDR3 DNA: TGCAGCGGTAGCGGGGTTAGGGATGAGCAGTTCTTC

J gene: TRBJ2-2
D gene: TRBD2
CDR3 length: 17
clone size: .
V gene: TRBV5-4
CDR3 protein: CASSRGLAGGSTGELFF
CDR3 DNA: TGTGCCAGCAGCAGAGGACTAGCGGGAGGGTCCACCGGGGAGCTGTTTTTT

J gene: TRBJ2-7
D gene: TRBD1
CDR3 length: 15
clone size: many
V gene: TRBV14
CDR3 protein: CASSQGRTGAYEQYF
CDR3 DNA: TGTGCCAGCAGCCAAGGGAGGACAGGGGCCTACGAGCAGTACTTC

J gene: TRBJ1-4
D gene: .
CDR3 length: 14
clone size: many
V gene: TRBV30
CDR3 protein: CAWSVGGRGEKLFF
CDR3 DNA: TGTGCCTGGAGTGTTGGAGGGAGGGGTGAAAAACTGTTTTTT

J gene: TRBJ2-2
D gene: TRBD1
CDR3 length: 15
clone size: .
V gene: TRBV7-6
CDR3 protein: CASSMGQQFTGELFF
CDR3 DNA: TGTGCCAGCAGCATGGGACAGCAATTTACCGGGGAGCTGTTTTTT

J gene: TRBJ2-1
D gene: TRBD2
CDR3 length: 15
clone size: .
V gene: TRBV5-1
CDR3 protein: CASSSTSGRAGEQFF
CDR3 DNA: TGCGCCAGCAGCTCCACTAGCGGGAGGGCTGGTGAGCAGTTCTTC

J gene: TRBJ2-5
D gene: .
CDR3 length: 14
clone size: .
V gene: TRBV2
CDR3 protein: CASGGGPTQETQYF
CDR3 DNA: TGTGCCAGCGGGGGGGGCCCTACCCAAGAGACCCAGTACTTC

J gene: TRBJ1-2
D gene: .
CDR3 length: 14
clone size: many
V gene: TRBV19
CDR3 protein: CASTPTGTDYGYTF
CDR3 DNA: TGTGCCAGTACTCCAACCGGGACGGACTATGGCTACACCTTC

J gene: TRBJ1-4
D gene: TRBD1
CDR3 length: 16
clone size: few
V gene: TRBV4-1
CDR3 protein: CASSRPRTGVDEKLFF
CDR3 DNA: TGCGCCAGCAGCCGACCCCGGACAGGGGTAGATGAAAAACTGTTTTTT

J gene: TRBJ2-2
D gene: TRBD1
CDR3 length: 18
clone size: .
V gene: TRBV18
CDR3 protein: CASSQWTSGQVNTGELFF
CDR3 DNA: TGTGCCAGCTCACAGTGGACGTCGGGACAGGTTAACACCGGGGAGCTGTTTTTT

J gene: TRBJ1-2
D gene: .
CDR3 length: 16
clone size: .
V gene: TRBV2
CDR3 protein: CASSEARSGASYGYTF
CDR3 DNA: TGTGCCAGCAGTGAAGCGCGTTCAGGGGCCAGCTATGGCTACACCTTC

J gene: TRBJ2-5
D gene: .
CDR3 length: 14
clone size: once
V gene: TRBV5-1
CDR3 protein: CASSEQGGQETQYF
CDR3 DNA: TGCGCCAGCAGCGAGCAGGGTGGTCAAGAGACCCAGTACTTC

J gene: TRBJ2-2
D gene: .
CDR3 length: 15
clone size: .
V gene: TRBV5-6
CDR3 protein: CASSLQGPNTGELFF
CDR3 DNA: TGTGCCAGCAGCTTACAGGGTCCGAACACCGGGGAGCTGTTTTTT

J gene: TRBJ1-2
D gene: TRBD1
CDR3 length: 15
clone size: .
V gene: TRBV11-2
CDR3 protein: CASSLAGQGGYGYTF
CDR3 DNA: TGTGCCAGCAGCTTAGCGGGACAGGGAGGCTATGGCTACACCTTC

J gene: TRBJ2-5
D gene: TRBD1
CDR3 length: 14
clone size: .
V gene: TRBV5-5
CDR3 protein: CASSFFGTVETQYF
CDR3 DNA: TGTGCCAGCAGCTTTTTCGGGACAGTAGAGACCCAGTACTTC

J gene: TRBJ2-1
D gene: .
CDR3 length: 14
clone size: .
V gene: TRBV6-5
CDR3 protein: CATTRDGTPNEQFF
CDR3 DNA: TGTGCCACCACCCGGGACGGCACACCCAATGAGCAGTTCTTC

J gene: TRBJ2-3
D gene: .
CDR3 length: 15
clone size: few
V gene: TRBV7-8
CDR3 protein: CASSLIGDPGDTQYF
CDR3 DNA: TGTGCCAGCAGCTTAATAGGGGACCCGGGGGATACGCAGTATTTT

J gene: TRBJ2-1
D gene: TRBD1
CDR3 length: 18
clone size: once
V gene: TRBV5-1
CDR3 protein: CASFEGSIGTGGYNEQFF
CDR3 DNA: TGCGCCAGCTTCGAAGGTAGTATCGGGACAGGAGGGTACAATGAGCAGTTCTTC

J gene: TRBJ2-1
D gene: .
CDR3 length: 16
clone size: .
V gene: TRBV11-2
CDR3 protein: CASSLGWAGRRDEQFF
CDR3 DNA: TGTGCCAGCAGCTTAGGTTGGGCGGGACGAAGGGATGAGCAGTTCTTC

J gene: TRBJ1-1
D gene: .
CDR3 length: 15
clone size: many
V gene: TRBV7-6
CDR3 protein: CASSLVRDEQSEAFF
CDR3 DNA: TGTGCCAGCAGCTTAGTTCGGGATGAACAATCTGAAGCTTTCTTT

J gene: TRBJ1-5
D gene: .
CDR3 length: 15
clone size: .
V gene: TRBV4-1
CDR3 protein: CASSQGGTPNQPQHF
CDR3 DNA: TGCGCCAGCAGCCAAGGTGGGACTCCCAATCAGCCCCAGCATTTT

J gene: TRBJ1-1
D gene: .
CDR3 length: 17
clone size: few
V gene: TRBV9
CDR3 protein: CASSVEGPPAMNTEAFF
CDR3 DNA: TGTGCCAGCAGCGTAGAAGGCCCGCCAGCTATGAACACTGAAGCTTTCTTT

J gene: TRBJ1-3
D gene: TRBD1
CDR3 length: 15
clone size: .
V gene: TRBV6-1
CDR3 protein: CASSRTGGDGNTIYF
CDR3 DNA: TGTGCCAGCAGCCGGACAGGGGGTGATGGAAACACCATATATTTT

J gene: TRBJ1-5
D gene: .
CDR3 length: 15
clone size: .
V gene: TRBV6-5
CDR3 protein: CASRPRDQGGQPQHF
CDR3 DNA: TGTGCCAGCAGACCCCGGGACCAGGGAGGTCAGCCCCAGCATTTT

J gene: TRBJ2-1
D gene: .
CDR3 length: 12
clone size: few
V gene: TRBV19
CDR3 protein: CASSMGETSQFF
CDR3 DNA: TGTGCCAGTAGTATGGGGGAAACATCGCAGTTCTTC

J gene: TRBJ2-5
D gene: .
CDR3 length: 13
clone size: .
V gene: TRBV10-3
CDR3 protein: CAIRDMGRETQYF
CDR3 DNA: TGTGCCATCAGGGACATGGGGAGGGAGACCCAGTACTTC